Only a few counts were recorded for the clone carrying this T cell receptor (beta chain). Clones were read by immunoSEQ multiplex PCR, and TCRdb kept only the in-frame ones, dropping some. The data show some 200,000 clones, around 81% seen once. This sample stems from a study of blood T cell repertoires in COVID-19. Sequenced material: PBMCs or T cells enriched from blood (not recorded which). The receptor was derived from a woman aged 45 to 65 with acute COVID-19.

The CDR3: CASSQDRDRVPSGANVLTF. CDR3 in DNA: TGCGCCAGCAGCCAAGACCGGGACAGGGTCCCCTCTGGGGCCAACGTCCTGACTTTC. The V call is TRBV4-1, the J call TRBJ2-6; 9 bases agree with TRBD1. This CDR3 is 19 amino acids long. V dropped 0 bases and J dropped 0; count of bases not matched to a gene: 6. In germline, CDR1 is MGHRA, CDR2 YSYEKL.